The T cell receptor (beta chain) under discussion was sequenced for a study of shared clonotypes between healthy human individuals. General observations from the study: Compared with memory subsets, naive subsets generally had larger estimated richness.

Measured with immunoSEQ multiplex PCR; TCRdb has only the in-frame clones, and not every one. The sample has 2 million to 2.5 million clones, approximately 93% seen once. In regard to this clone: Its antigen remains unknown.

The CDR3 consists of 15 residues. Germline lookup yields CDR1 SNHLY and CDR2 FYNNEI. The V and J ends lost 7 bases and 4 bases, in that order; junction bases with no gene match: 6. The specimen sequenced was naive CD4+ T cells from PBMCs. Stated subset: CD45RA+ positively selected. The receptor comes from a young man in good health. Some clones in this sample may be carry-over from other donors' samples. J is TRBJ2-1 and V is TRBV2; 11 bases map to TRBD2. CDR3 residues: CASTLSGRAYNEQFF. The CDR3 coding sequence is TGTGCCAGCACTCTTAGCGGGAGGGCGTACAATGAGCAGTTCTTC.